These 16 T cell receptor beta chains originate from one sample sequenced in a study of cytomegalovirus exposure and HLA in healthy donors. Primers included in the PCR were 60 Vbeta and 13 Jbeta primers. Profiling relied on immunoSEQ multiplex PCR, and the TCRdb table lists in-frame clones only, not all of them. The specimen's table records approximately 120,000 clones. Sequencing was performed on PBMCs. These receptors came from a man aged 35-49 years in good health and CMV-seronegative.

The chain is built from TRBV7-9 and TRBJ2-1; 7 positions agree with TRBD1. Germline assignment: CDR1 SEHNR and CDR2 FQNEAQ (reference sequence). Trimming took 0 bases from V and 6 from J; bases not matched to a gene: 8. The CDR3 loop spans 16 amino acids. CDR3 bases: TGTGCCAGCAGCTTAGCAGGGGGCGGATTTCCCAATGAGCAGTTCTTC. Translation gives CASSLAGGGFPNEQFF.

The rearrangement links TRBV5-6 to TRBJ1-1, with D uncertain. Germline V gives CDR1 SGHDT, CDR2 YYEEEE. CDR3 size: 13 residues. The V and J ends lost 2 bases and 7 bases respectively, with 12 bases between them. CDR3 sequence (DNA): TGTGCCAGCAGCTTTACCGAGCGCAGTGAAGCTTTCTTT. This gives the protein CASSFTERSEAFF.

The rearrangement links TRBV13 to TRBJ2-7; the D gene is possibly TRBD1 (6 bases). The CDR3 totals 14 residues. The V and J ends lost 5 bases and 2 bases respectively, with 13 bases between them. CDR1 is PRHDT, CDR2 FYEKMQ, per germline (reference sequence). This CDR3 is CASSLTTGAYEQYF. The DNA for the CDR3 is TGTGCCAGCAGCCTGACGACAGGAGCCTACGAGCAGTACTTC.

The chain has TRBV19 and TRBJ2-2; 8 bases match TRBD1. Unmatched junction bases numbered 3, after V lost 3 bases and J lost 3 bases. CDR3 size: 15 residues. Per germline, CDR1 LNHDA and CDR2 SQIVND (reference sequence). The DNA for the CDR3 is TGTGCCAGTAGTATTGCAGGGGGCCACACCGGGGAGCTGTTTTTT. This codes for CASSIAGGHTGELFF.

The chain combines TRBV5-4 with TRBJ2-1, with unresolved D. V was cut by 2 bases and J by 0 bases, with 12 bases left in between. Germline values: CDR1 SGHNT, CDR2 YYREEE (reference sequence). The CDR3 length is 16 residues. CDR3 sequence (DNA): TGTGCCAGCAGCTTCAGGTCTGGGTTCTCCTACAATGAGCAGTTCTTC. This encodes CASSFRSGFSYNEQFF.

V usage is TRBV28 and J usage is TRBJ1-2; possible D gene TRBD1, 6 bases. CDR3 length: 13 residues. Germline V CDR1 and CDR2: MDHEN, SYDVKM. The V gene lost 6 bases and the J gene lost 6 bases, with 14 bases spanning the gap. Here the CDR3 reads CASRISNRDGYTF. The DNA for the CDR3 is TGTGCCAGCAGGATAAGTAACAGGGATGGCTACACCTTC.

The chain has TRBV5-4 and TRBJ2-5; D might be TRBD2 (7 bases). Trimming shortened V by 5 bases and J by 7 bases, and 21 bases separated the two germline ends. The germline V gene has CDR1 SGHNT and CDR2 YYREEE (reference sequence). This CDR3 has 15 residues. This chain's CDR3 is CASRETGTKGGTQYF. The CDR3 DNA reads as TGTGCCAGCAGGGAAACCGGGACTAAGGGGGGGACCCAGTACTTC.

J is TRBJ2-7 and V is TRBV10-3; 7 bases are a match to TRBD1. Germline CDR1 ENHRY, CDR2 SYGVKD. V was pared by 6 bases and J by 2 bases, with 4 bases of the junction left unmatched. The CDR3 spans 13 residues. The CDR3: CAISPGGPYEQYF. CDR3 bases: TGTGCCATCAGCCCAGGGGGTCCCTACGAGCAGTACTTC.

This chain connects TRBV27 to TRBJ2-1, with D hard to call. CDR1 is MNHEY, CDR2 SMNVEV, per germline (reference sequence). V was trimmed by 5 bases and J by 2 bases, leaving 13 bases between them. CDR3 length: 15 residues. This CDR3 reads CASSPFSRTYNEQFF. Here the CDR3 DNA reads TGTGCCAGCAGTCCTTTTAGTCGTACCTACAATGAGCAGTTCTTC.

A note on this clone: Different DNA sequences within this sample yield the same CDR3. The chain uses TRBV11-1 and TRBJ2-7; D is ambiguous. V lost 0 bases and J 1 base, leaving 4 bases between the germline ends. The CDR3 spans 13 residues. Germline V gives CDR1 SGHAT, CDR2 FQDESV (reference sequence). The CDR3 DNA reads TGTGCCAGCAGCTTAGCCAGATCCTACGAGCAGTACTTC. It translates to CASSLARSYEQYF.

This chain links TRBV7-2 with TRBJ1-4, with TRBD1 matching over 10 bases. Per the germline V gene, CDR1 is SGHTA and CDR2 is FQGNSA. Trimming cost V 2 bases and J 7 bases; bases outside gene matches: 4. This CDR3 comprises 15 residues. This CDR3 reads CASSLRGTGVEKLFF. As DNA, the CDR3 is TGTGCCAGCAGCTTACGGGGGACAGGGGTTGAAAAACTGTTTTTT.

The rearrangement uses TRBV4-2 and TRBJ2-7; 12 nucleotides line up with TRBD2. From germline, CDR1 is LGHNA and CDR2 YNFKEQ. Trimming took 4 bases from V and 2 from J; bases not matched to a gene: 3. This CDR3 contains 15 residues. The CDR3: CASSRRLAGAYEQYF. The DNA of the CDR3 is TGTGCCAGCAGCCGACGACTAGCGGGAGCCTACGAGCAGTACTTC.

The chain uses TRBV5-1 and TRBJ1-2; tentative D call: TRBD1 (5 bases). CDR1 is SGHRS, CDR2 YFSETQ, per germline. CDR3 length: 14 amino acids. Trimming shortened V by 0 bases and J by 4 bases, and 10 bases separated the two germline ends. The CDR3 sequence: CASSLGQGGYGYTF. The CDR3 DNA follows: TGCGCCAGCAGCTTGGGGCAGGGTGGCTATGGCTACACCTTC.

The rearrangement links TRBV4-1 to TRBJ2-3, with D tentatively TRBD2 (6 bases). The V gene's germline CDR1 is MGHRA and CDR2 YSYEKL. CDR3 length equals 17 residues. The ends were cut back, 0 bases at V and 2 bases at J, with 15 bases in the middle. CDR3 nucleotide sequence: TGCGCCAGCAGCCAAGATACTGCGGGGTCCGACACAGATACGCAGTATTTT. It codes for CASSQDTAGSDTDTQYF.

The chain is built from TRBV2 and TRBJ1-1; D unresolved. Trimming stripped 1 base from V and 0 bases from J, with 6 bases between. The germline CDR1 and CDR2 sequences are SNHLY and FYNNEI. The CDR3 length is 14 residues. CDR3 nucleotides: TGTGCCAGCAGTGAAGGCGAATTGAACACTGAAGCTTTCTTT. Translating gives CASSEGELNTEAFF. Variable domain in full (rest from reference TRBV2 and TRBJ1-1): EPEVTQTPSHQVTQMGQEVILRCVPISNHLYFYWYRQILGQKVEFLVSFYNNEISEKSEIFDDQFSVERPDGSNFTLKIRSTKLEDSAMYFCASSEGELNTEAFFGQGTRLTVV.

V is TRBV28 and J is TRBJ2-3; 16 bases are shared with TRBD2. The ends lost 0 bases at V and 5 bases at J; junction bases unmatched: 2. The V gene's germline CDR1 is MDHEN and CDR2 SYDVKM. This CDR3 contains 17 residues. Here the CDR3 DNA reads TGTGCCAGCAGTTTATGGGGACTAGCGGGAGGGATAGATACGCAGTATTTT. Translation: CASSLWGLAGGIDTQYF.